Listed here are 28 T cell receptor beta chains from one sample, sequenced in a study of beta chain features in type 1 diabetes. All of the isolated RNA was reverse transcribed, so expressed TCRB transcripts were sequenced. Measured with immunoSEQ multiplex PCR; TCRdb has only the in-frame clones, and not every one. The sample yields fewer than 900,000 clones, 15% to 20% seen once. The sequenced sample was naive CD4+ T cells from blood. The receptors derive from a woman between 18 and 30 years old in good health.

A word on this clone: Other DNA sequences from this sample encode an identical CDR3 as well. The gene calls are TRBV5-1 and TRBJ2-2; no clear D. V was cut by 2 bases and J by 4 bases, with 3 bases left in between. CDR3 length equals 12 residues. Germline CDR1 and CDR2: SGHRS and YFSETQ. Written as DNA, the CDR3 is TGCGCCAGCAGCTTCCCCACCGGGGAGCTGTTTTTT. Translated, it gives CASSFPTGELFF.

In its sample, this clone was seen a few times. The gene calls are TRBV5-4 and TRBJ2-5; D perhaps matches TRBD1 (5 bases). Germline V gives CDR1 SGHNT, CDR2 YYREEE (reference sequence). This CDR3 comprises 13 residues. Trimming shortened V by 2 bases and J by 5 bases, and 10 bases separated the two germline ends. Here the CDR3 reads CASSLEGVETQYF. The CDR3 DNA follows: TGTGCCAGCAGCTTAGAAGGGGTCGAGACCCAGTACTTC.

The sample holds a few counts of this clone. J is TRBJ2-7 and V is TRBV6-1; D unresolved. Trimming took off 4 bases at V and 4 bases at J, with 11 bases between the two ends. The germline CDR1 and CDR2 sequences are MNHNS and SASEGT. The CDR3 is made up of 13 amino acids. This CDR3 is CASSGALPYEQYF. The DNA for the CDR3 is TGTGCCAGCAGTGGAGCTCTCCCATACGAGCAGTACTTC.

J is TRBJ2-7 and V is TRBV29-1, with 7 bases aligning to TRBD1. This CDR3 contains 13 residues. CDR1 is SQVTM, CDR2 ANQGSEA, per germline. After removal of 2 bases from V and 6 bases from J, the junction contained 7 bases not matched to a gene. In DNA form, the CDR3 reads TGCAGCGTTGAACGGGACAGCGCCTCCGAGCAGTACTTC. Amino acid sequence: CSVERDSASEQYF.

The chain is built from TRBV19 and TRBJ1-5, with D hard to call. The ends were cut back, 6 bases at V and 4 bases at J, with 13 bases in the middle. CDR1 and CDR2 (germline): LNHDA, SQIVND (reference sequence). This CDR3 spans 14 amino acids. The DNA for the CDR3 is TGTGCCAGTAGCACCGTCCCCGGGAATCAGCCCCAGCATTTT. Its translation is CASSTVPGNQPQHF.

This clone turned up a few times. CDR3 in amino acids: CASSPRLAGVSRTGELFF. CDR3 nucleotides: TGTGCCAGCTCACCACGACTAGCGGGAGTATCGAGAACCGGGGAGCTGTTTTTT. The rearrangement uses TRBV18 and TRBJ2-2, with 12 bases identical to TRBD2. The CDR3 runs to 18 residues. The V and J ends lost 1 base and 5 bases, in that order; junction bases with no gene match: 8. CDR1 is KGHSH and CDR2 is LQKENI in the germline V gene.

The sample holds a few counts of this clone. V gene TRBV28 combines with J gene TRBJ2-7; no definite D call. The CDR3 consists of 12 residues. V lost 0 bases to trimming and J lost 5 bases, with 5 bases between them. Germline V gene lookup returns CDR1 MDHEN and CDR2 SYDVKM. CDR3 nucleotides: TGTGCCAGCAGTTTATGGGCCCACGAGCAGTACTTC. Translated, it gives CASSLWAHEQYF.

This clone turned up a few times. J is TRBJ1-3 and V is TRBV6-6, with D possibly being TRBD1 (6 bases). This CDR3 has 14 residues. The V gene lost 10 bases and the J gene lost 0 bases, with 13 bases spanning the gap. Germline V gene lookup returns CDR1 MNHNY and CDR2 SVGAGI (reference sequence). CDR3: CATSDRISGNTIYF. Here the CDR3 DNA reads TGTGCCACCTCCGACAGGATCTCTGGAAACACCATATATTTT.

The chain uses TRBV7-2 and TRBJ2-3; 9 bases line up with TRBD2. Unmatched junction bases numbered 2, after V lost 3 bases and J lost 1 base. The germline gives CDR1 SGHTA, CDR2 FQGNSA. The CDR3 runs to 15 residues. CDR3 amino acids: CASSLGGRGTDTQYF. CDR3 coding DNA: TGTGCCAGCAGCTTGGGCGGGAGGGGCACAGATACGCAGTATTTT.

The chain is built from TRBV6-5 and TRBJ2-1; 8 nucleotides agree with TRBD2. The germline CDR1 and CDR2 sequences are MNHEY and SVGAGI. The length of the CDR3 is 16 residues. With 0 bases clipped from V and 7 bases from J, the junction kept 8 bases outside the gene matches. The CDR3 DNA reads TGTGCCAGCAGTTACTCGAAAGCGGGAGCTTTTAATGAGCAGTTCTTC. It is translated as CASSYSKAGAFNEQFF.

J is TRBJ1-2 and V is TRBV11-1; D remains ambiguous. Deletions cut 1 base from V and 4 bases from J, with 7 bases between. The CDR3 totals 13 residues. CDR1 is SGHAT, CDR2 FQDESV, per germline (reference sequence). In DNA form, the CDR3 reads TGTGCCAGCAGCTTAGGAGGTGGCTATGGCTACACCTTC. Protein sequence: CASSLGGGYGYTF.

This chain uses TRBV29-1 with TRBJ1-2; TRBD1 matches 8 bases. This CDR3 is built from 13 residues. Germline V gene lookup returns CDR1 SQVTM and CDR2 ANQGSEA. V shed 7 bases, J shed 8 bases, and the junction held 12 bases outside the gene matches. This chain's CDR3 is CSAVRQGRLGYTF. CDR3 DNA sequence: TGCAGCGCCGTCAGACAGGGGAGATTAGGCTACACCTTC.

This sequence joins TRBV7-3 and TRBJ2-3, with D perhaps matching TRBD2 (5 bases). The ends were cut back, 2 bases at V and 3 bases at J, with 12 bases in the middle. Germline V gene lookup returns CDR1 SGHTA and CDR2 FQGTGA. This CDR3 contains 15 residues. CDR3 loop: CASSLLPGVTDTQYF. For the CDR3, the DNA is TGTGCCAGCAGCTTACTTCCCGGGGTTACAGATACGCAGTATTTT.

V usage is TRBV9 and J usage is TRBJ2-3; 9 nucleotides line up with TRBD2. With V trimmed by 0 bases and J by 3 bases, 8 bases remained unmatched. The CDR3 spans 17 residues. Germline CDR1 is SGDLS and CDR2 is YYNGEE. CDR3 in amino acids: CASSVEKREVVTDTQYF. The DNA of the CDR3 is TGTGCCAGCAGCGTAGAGAAGCGGGAGGTTGTGACAGATACGCAGTATTTT.

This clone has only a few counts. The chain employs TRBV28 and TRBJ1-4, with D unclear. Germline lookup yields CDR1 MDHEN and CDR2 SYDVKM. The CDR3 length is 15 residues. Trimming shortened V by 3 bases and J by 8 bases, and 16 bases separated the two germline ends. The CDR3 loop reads CASSLSPSTQEKLFF. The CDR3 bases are TGTGCCAGCAGTTTGTCACCCTCGACGCAGGAAAAACTGTTTTTT.

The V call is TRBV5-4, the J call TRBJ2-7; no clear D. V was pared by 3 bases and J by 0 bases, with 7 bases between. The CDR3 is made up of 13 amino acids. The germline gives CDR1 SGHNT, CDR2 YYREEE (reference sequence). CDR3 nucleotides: TGTGCCAGCAGCTCAGGATACTCCTACGAGCAGTACTTC. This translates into CASSSGYSYEQYF.

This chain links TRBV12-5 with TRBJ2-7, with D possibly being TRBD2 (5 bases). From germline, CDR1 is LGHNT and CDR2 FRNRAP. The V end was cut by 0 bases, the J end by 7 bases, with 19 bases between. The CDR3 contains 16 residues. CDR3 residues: CASGLVVVATLGEQYF. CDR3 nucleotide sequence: TGTGCTAGTGGTTTGGTGGTCGTAGCGACACTAGGAGAGCAGTACTTC.

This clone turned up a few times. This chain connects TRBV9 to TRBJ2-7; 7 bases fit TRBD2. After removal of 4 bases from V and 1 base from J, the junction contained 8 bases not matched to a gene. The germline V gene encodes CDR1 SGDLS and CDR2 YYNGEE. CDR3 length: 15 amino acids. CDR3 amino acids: CASSPSSGSSYEQYF. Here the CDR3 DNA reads TGTGCCAGCAGCCCCAGTAGCGGGTCATCCTACGAGCAGTACTTC.

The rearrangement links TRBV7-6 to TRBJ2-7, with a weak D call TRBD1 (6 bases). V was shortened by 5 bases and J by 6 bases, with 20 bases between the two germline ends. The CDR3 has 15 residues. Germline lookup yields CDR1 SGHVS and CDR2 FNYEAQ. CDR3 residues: CASSQVAGGHVEQYF. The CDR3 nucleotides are TGTGCCAGCAGCCAGGTCGCTGGGGGCCATGTCGAGCAGTACTTC.

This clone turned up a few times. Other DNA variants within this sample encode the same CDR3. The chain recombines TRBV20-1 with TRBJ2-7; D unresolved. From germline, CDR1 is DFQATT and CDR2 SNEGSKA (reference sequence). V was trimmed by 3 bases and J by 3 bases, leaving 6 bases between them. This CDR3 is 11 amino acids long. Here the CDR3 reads CSASLGYEQYF. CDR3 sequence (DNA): TGCAGTGCTAGTTTGGGCTACGAGCAGTACTTC.

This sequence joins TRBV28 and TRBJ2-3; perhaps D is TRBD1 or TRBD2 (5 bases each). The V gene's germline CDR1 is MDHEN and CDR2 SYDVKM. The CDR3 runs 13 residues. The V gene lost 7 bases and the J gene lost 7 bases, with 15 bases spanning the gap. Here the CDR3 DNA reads TGTGCCAGCACCTCCGGGGCCATTTATACGCAGTATTTT. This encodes CASTSGAIYTQYF.

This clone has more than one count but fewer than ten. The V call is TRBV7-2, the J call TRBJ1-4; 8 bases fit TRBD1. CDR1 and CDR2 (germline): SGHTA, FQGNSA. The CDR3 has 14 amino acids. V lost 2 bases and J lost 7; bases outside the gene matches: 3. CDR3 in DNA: TGTGCCAGCAGCTTACTACAGGGGGGTGAAAAACTGTTTTTT. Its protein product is CASSLLQGGEKLFF.

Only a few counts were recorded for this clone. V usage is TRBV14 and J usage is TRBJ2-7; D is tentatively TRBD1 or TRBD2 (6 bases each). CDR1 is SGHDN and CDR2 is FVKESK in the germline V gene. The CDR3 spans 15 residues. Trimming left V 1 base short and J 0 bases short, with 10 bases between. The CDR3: CASSQGGAYSYEQYF. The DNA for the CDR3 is TGTGCCAGCAGCCAAGGGGGGGCTTACTCCTACGAGCAGTACTTC. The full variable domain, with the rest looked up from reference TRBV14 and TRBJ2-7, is EAGVTQFPSHSVIEKGQTVTLRCDPISGHDNLYWYRRVMGKEIKFLLHFVKESKQDESGMPNNRFLAERTGGTYSTLKVQPAELEDSGVYFCASSQGGAYSYEQYFGPGTRLTVT.

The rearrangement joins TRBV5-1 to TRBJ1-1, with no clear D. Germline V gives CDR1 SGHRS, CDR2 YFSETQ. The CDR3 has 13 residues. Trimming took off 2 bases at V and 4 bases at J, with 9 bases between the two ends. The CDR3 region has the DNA TGCGCCAGCAGCTTTGGGCACCTCACTGAAGCTTTCTTT. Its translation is CASSFGHLTEAFF.

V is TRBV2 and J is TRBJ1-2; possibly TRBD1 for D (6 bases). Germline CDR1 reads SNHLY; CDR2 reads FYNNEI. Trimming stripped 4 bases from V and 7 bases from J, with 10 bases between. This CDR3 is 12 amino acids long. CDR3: CASSVGHLGYTF. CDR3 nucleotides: TGTGCCAGCAGTGTGGGACACCTTGGCTACACCTTC.

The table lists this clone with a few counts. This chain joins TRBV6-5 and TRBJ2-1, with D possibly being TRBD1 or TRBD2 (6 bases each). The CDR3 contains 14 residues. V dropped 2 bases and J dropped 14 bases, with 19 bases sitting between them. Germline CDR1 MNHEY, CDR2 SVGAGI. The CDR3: CASSYKGQLGGEFF. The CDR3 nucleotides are TGTGCCAGCAGTTACAAGGGACAACTAGGCGGGGAGTTCTTC.

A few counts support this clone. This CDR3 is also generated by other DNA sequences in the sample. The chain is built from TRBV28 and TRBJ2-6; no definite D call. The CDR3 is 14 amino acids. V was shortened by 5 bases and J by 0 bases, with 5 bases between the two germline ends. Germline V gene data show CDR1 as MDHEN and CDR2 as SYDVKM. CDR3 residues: CASSPDSGANVLTF. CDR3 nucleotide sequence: TGTGCCAGCAGTCCCGACTCTGGGGCCAACGTCCTGACTTTC.

CDR3 amino acids: CASSPRSAGLDTYEQYF. The DNA of the CDR3 is TGTGCCAGCTCACCACGGTCGGCGGGACTAGACACCTACGAGCAGTACTTC. The chain is built from TRBV18 and TRBJ2-7; 8 nucleotides line up with TRBD2. The CDR3 loop spans 17 amino acids. The germline V gene encodes CDR1 KGHSH and CDR2 LQKENI. With 1 base clipped from V and 2 bases from J, the junction kept 10 bases outside the gene matches.